This T cell receptor beta chain stems from a study of shared clonotypes between healthy human individuals. Clones were read by immunoSEQ multiplex PCR, and TCRdb kept only the in-frame ones, dropping some. The sample records a few million clones, about nine tenths being singletons. Germline lookup yields CDR1 LGHNA and CDR2 YSLEER. The CDR3 sequence is 15 residues long. V gave up 5 bases and J gave up 9 bases; unmatched junction bases: 8. The specimen was naive CD4+ T cells from PBMCs. Documented subset: CD45RA+ positively selected. This TCR was recovered from a young man in good health. Some clones in this sample may be carry-over from other donors' samples. The V and J genes are TRBV4-3 and TRBJ2-1, with 12 positions matching TRBD2. The CDR3 loop reads CASSSTSGRVGEQFF. The DNA for the CDR3 is TGCGCCAGCAGCTCGACTAGCGGGAGAGTCGGTGAGCAGTTCTTC.